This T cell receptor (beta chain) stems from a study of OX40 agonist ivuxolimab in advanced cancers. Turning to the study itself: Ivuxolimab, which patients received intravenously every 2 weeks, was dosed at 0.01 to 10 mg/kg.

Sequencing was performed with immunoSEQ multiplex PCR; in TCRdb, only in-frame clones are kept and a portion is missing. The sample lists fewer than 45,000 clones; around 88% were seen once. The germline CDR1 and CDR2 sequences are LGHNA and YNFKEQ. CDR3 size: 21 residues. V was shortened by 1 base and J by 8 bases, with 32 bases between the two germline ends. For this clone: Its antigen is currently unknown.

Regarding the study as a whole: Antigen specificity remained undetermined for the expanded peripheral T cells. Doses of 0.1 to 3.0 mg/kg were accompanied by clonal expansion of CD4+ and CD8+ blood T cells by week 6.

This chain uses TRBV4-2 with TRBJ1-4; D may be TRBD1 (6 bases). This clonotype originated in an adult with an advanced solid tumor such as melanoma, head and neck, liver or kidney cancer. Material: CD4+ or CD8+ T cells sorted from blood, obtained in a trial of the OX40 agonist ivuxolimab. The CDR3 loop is CASSQAPAGQGGLLRDEKLFF. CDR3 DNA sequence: TGTGCCAGCAGCCAAGCCCCAGCAGGCCAAGGGGGGCTCCTTAGAGACGAAAAACTGTTTTTT.